Listed below are T cell receptor beta chains from one sample, sequenced in a study of regulatory T cells in long-lasting Graves disease. TCRdb reprocessed the multiplex PCR reads via MiXCR and lists one record per CDR3 protein. This sample has about 400,000 distinct CDR3 sequences, with around 15% found just once. In addition, the sample was reused for a study of T cells in Graves' hyperthyroidism and ophthalmopathy.

The specimen was peripheral blood mononuclear cells (PBMCs), collected at new diagnosis, from a patient treated with antithyroid drugs. These receptors were obtained from a woman under 30 with Graves disease. CDR3s include the opening cysteine and the closing phenylalanine or tryptophan. A D gene is named only where the DNA matches it firmly. Expanded clones are given a class, and other clones once, few, many or no size at all.

v_call,clone_size,d_call,j_call,cdr3_aa,cdr3_nt
TRBV28,.,.,TRBJ2-7,CASSSLEGSAGWFHYEQYF,TGTGCCAGCAGTTCCCTGGAGGGGTCGGCAGGGTGGTTTCACTACGAGCAGTACTTC
TRBV20-1,few,.,TRBJ2-7,CSARDRREGYEQYF,TGCAGTGCTAGAGATCGGCGGGAAGGGTACGAGCAGTACTTC
TRBV13,.,.,TRBJ2-7,CTSSLSGSEQYF,TGTACCAGCAGCTTGTCAGGGAGCGAGCAGTACTTC
TRBV11-2,many,.,TRBJ1-5,CASSLSQTQPQHF,TGTGCCAGCAGCCTTTCCCAAACCCAGCCCCAGCATTTT
TRBV3-1,many,TRBD1,TRBJ1-3,CASSQGQGLSGNTIYF,TGTGCCAGCAGCCAAGGACAGGGGCTCTCTGGAAACACCATATATTTT
TRBV7-9,once,TRBD2,TRBJ2-2,CASSTARTSGANTGELFF,TGTGCCAGCAGCACTGCGAGGACTAGCGGGGCCAACACCGGGGAGCTGTTTTTT
TRBV6-1,.,TRBD1,TRBJ1-1,CASSDQGATEAFF,TGTGCCAGCAGTGATCAGGGGGCCACTGAAGCTTTCTTT
TRBV6-2/TRBV6-3,.,.,TRBJ2-3,CASRYRAGALTDTQYF,TGTGCCAGCCGTTACCGCGCAGGGGCACTCACAGATACGCAGTATTTT
TRBV20-1,.,TRBD2,TRBJ2-1,CSASGAGGSYNEQFF,TGCAGTGCTAGCGGGGCGGGGGGCTCCTACAATGAGCAGTTCTTC
TRBV30,many,.,TRBJ1-5,CAWSAAFGQPQHF,TGTGCCTGGAGTGCGGCCTTTGGTCAGCCCCAGCATTTT
TRBV27,many,.,TRBJ2-1,CASSPPGGVNEQFF,TGTGCCAGCAGCCCGCCCGGGGGAGTCAATGAGCAGTTCTTC
TRBV19,.,TRBD1,TRBJ1-1,CASSTSGQATEAFF,TGTGCCAGTAGTACCTCCGGACAGGCCACTGAAGCTTTCTTT
TRBV7-8,many,TRBD1,TRBJ2-7,CASRHTGTGVVRAYEQYF,TGTGCCAGCAGGCATACTGGGACAGGGGTAGTAAGAGCCTACGAGCAGTACTTC
TRBV2,.,TRBD2,TRBJ2-1,CASSVAPLAGGPGEQFF,TGTGCCAGCAGTGTAGCTCCTCTAGCGGGAGGGCCGGGTGAGCAGTTCTTC
TRBV5-4,many,.,TRBJ1-2,CASSLVGGDGYTF,TGTGCCAGCAGCTTGGTTGGGGGCGATGGCTACACCTTC
TRBV10-3,.,TRBD1,TRBJ2-7,CATSGTDYEQYF,TGTGCCACGTCCGGGACAGACTACGAGCAGTACTTC
TRBV11-2,many,.,TRBJ1-5,CASSLSSGAVQPQHF,TGTGCCAGCAGCTTATCTTCGGGGGCTGTTCAGCCCCAGCATTTT
TRBV12-3/TRBV12-4,many,.,TRBJ2-3,CASTWDRSDTQYF,TGTGCCAGCACCTGGGACCGTTCGGATACGCAGTATTTT
TRBV30,many,.,TRBJ1-1,CAWSVWGASTEAFF,TGTGCCTGGAGTGTTTGGGGGGCTAGCACTGAAGCTTTCTTT
TRBV2,many,.,TRBJ2-7,CASSASDRQYF,TGTGCCAGCAGTGCCTCGGACCGGCAGTACTTC
TRBV4-1,.,.,TRBJ2-7,CASSPAWTGNPSYEQYF,TGCGCCAGCAGCCCAGCCTGGACGGGGAATCCTAGTTACGAGCAGTACTTC
TRBV29-1,few,TRBD1,TRBJ2-3,CSVEVGTGTDTQYF,TGCAGCGTTGAAGTCGGGACAGGTACAGATACGCAGTATTTT
TRBV5-1,few,.,TRBJ1-1,CASSPGGDLDTEAFF,TGCGCCAGCAGCCCCGGAGGGGATTTAGACACTGAAGCTTTCTTT
TRBV4-2,few,TRBD2,TRBJ2-6,CASSQGSVAGEAGANVLTF,TGTGCCAGCAGCCAAGGATCCGTAGCGGGAGAGGCTGGGGCCAACGTCCTGACTTTC
TRBV2,many,.,TRBJ2-5,CASKDSVETQYF,TGTGCCAGCAAGGATAGCGTAGAGACCCAGTACTTC
TRBV30,many,.,TRBJ2-7,CAWSGGIYEQYF,TGTGCCTGGAGTGGAGGGATCTACGAGCAGTACTTC
TRBV7-9,few,.,TRBJ2-1,CASSSRQAFYNEQFF,TGTGCCAGCAGTTCTAGACAGGCCTTCTACAATGAGCAGTTCTTC
TRBV7-9,.,TRBD1,TRBJ1-5,CASSRDRVRGQPQHF,TGTGCCAGCAGTCGGGACAGGGTAAGGGGCCAGCCCCAGCATTTT
TRBV12-3/TRBV12-4,many,.,TRBJ1-6,CASSSPPSALHF,TGTGCCAGCAGTTCCCCGCCCTCCGCCCTCCACTTT
TRBV6-2/TRBV6-3,many,TRBD2,TRBJ2-3,CASRKVAGGYTDTQYF,TGTGCCAGCAGGAAAGTAGCGGGAGGGTACACAGATACGCAGTATTTT